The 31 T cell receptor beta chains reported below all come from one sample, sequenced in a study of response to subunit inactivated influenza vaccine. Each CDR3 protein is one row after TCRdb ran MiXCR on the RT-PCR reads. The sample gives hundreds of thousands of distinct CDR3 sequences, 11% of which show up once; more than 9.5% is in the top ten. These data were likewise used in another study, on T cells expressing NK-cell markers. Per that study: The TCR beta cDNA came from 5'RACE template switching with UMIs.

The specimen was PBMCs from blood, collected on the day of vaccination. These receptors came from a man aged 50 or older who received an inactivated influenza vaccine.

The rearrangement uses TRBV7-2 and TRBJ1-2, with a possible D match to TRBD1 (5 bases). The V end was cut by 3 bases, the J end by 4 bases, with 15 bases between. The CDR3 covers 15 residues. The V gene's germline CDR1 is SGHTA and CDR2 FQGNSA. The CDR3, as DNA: TGTGCCAGCAGCTTCCGCTCGGGGACCCCCTATGGCTACACCTTC. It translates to CASSFRSGTPYGYTF.

DNA for the CDR3: TGTGCCAGCAGCGTAGCTCACGGGTACGGCGCGGAGACCCAGTACTTC. It is translated as CASSVAHGYGAETQYF. The V call is TRBV9, the J call TRBJ2-5; D call uncertain. V dropped 0 bases and J dropped 5 bases, with 17 bases sitting between them. CDR3 length equals 16 residues. Germline loops: CDR1 SGDLS, CDR2 YYNGEE.

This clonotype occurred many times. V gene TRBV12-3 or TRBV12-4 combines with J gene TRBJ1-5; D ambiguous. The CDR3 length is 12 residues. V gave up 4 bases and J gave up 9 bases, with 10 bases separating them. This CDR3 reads CASSYGNGPQHF. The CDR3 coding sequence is TGTGCCAGCAGTTATGGTAACGGGCCCCAGCATTTT.

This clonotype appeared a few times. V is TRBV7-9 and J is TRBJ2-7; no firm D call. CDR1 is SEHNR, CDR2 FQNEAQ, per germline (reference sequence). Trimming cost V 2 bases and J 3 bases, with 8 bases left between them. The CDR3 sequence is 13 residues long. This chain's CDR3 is CASSLSQSYEQYF. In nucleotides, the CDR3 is TGTGCCAGCAGCTTATCCCAGAGCTACGAGCAGTACTTC.

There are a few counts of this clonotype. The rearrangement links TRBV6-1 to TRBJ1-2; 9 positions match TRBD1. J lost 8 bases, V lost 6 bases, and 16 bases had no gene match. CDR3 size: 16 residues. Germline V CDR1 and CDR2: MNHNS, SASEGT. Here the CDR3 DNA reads TGTGCCAGCAGCAACGACAGGGGGGCGATGGTTGGCGGCTACACCTTC. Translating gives CASSNDRGAMVGGYTF.

CDR3 in amino acids: CASSPSLGLAGSYEQYF. The CDR3 region has the DNA TGTGCCAGCAGTCCCTCCCTGGGACTAGCGGGATCCTACGAGCAGTACTTC. This chain uses TRBV6-2 or TRBV6-3 with TRBJ2-7; 13 bases match TRBD2. The germline CDR1 and CDR2 sequences are MNHEY and SVGEGT. The V and J ends lost 5 bases and 1 base, in that order; junction bases with no gene match: 8. CDR3 length: 17 amino acids.

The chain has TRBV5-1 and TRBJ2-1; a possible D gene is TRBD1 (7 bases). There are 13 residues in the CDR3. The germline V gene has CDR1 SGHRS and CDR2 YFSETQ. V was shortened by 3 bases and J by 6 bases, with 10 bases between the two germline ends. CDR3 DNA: TGCGCCAGCAGCTACCAGGGGGGCAATGAGCAGTTCTTC. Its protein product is CASSYQGGNEQFF.

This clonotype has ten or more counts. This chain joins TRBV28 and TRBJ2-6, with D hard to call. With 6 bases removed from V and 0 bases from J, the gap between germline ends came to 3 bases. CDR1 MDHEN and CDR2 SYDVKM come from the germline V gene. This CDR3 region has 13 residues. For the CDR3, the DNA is TGTGCCAGCAGAAACTCTGGGGCCAACGTCCTGACTTTC. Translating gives CASRNSGANVLTF.

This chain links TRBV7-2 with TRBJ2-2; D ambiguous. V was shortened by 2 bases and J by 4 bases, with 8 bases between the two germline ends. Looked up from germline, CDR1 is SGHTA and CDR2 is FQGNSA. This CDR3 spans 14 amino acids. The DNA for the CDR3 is TGTGCCAGCAGCTTATTACAGTTCACCGGGGAGCTGTTTTTT. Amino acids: CASSLLQFTGELFF.

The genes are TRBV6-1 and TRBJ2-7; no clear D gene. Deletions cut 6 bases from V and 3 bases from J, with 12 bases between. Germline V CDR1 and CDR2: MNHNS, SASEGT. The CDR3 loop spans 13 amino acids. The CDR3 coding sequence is TGTGCCAGCAGCTCGGTGATCTACTACGAGCAGTACTTC. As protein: CASSSVIYYEQYF.

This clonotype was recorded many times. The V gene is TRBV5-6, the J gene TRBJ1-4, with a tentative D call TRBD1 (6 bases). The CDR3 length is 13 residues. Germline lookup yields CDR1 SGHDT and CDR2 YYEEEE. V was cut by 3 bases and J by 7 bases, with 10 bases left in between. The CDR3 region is CASSWGQSEKLFF. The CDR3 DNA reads TGTGCCAGCAGCTGGGGACAAAGTGAAAAACTGTTTTTT. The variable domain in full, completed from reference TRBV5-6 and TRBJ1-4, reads DAGVTQSPTHLIKTRGQQVTLRCSPKSGHDTVSWYQQALGQGPQFIFQYYEEEERQRGNFPDRFSGHQFPNYSSELNVNALLLGDSALYLCASSWGQSEKLFFGSGTQLSVL.

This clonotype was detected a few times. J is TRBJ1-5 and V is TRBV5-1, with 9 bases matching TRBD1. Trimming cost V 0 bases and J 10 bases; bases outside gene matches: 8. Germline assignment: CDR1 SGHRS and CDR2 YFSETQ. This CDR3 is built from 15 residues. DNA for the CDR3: TGCGCCAGCAGCTTGGCGGGACAGGGTGGAGATCCCCAGCATTTT. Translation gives CASSLAGQGGDPQHF.

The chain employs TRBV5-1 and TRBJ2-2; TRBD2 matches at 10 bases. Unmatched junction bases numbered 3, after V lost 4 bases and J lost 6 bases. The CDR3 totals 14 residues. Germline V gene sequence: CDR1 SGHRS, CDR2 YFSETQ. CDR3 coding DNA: TGCGCCAGCAGCCCAACTAGCGGGGCCGGGGAGCTGTTTTTT. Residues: CASSPTSGAGELFF. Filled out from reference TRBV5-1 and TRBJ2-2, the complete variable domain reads KAGVTQTPRYLIKTRGQQVTLSCSPISGHRSVSWYQQTPGQGLQFLFEYFSETQRNKGNFPGRFSGRQFSNSRSEMNVSTLELGDSALYLCASSPTSGAGELFFGEGSRLTVL.

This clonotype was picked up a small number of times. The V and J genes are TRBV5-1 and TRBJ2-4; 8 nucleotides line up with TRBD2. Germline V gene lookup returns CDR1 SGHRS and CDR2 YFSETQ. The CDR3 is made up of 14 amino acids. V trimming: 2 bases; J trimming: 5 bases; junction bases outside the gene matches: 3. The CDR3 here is CASSLGTSENIQYF. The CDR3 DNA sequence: TGCGCCAGCAGCTTAGGGACTAGTGAAAACATTCAGTACTTC.

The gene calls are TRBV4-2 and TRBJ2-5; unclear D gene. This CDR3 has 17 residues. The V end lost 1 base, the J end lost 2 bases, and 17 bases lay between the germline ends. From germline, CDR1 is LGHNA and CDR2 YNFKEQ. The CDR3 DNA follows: TGTGCCAGCAGCCAAGGGTCCCTGGGGTACCCGCAAGAGACCCAGTACTTC. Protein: CASSQGSLGYPQETQYF.

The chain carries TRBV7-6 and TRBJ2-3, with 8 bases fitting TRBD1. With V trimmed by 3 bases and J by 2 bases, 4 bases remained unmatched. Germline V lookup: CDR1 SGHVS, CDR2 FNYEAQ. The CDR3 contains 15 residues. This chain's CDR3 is CASSLGQAYTDTQYF. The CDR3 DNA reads TGTGCCAGCAGCTTGGGACAGGCCTACACAGATACGCAGTATTTT.

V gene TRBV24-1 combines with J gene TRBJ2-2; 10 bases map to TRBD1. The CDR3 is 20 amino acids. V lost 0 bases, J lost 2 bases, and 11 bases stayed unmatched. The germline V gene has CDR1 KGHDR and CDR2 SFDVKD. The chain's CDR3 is CATSDLPYGQGVINTGELFF. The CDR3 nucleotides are TGTGCCACCAGTGATTTGCCTTATGGACAGGGGGTTATTAACACCGGGGAGCTGTTTTTT.

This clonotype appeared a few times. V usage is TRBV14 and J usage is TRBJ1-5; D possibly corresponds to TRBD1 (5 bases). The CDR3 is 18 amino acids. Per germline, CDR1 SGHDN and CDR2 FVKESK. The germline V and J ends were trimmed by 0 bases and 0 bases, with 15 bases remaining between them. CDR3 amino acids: CASSQDSDRTYSNQPQHF. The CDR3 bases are TGTGCCAGCAGCCAAGATAGCGACAGAACATATAGCAATCAGCCCCAGCATTTT.

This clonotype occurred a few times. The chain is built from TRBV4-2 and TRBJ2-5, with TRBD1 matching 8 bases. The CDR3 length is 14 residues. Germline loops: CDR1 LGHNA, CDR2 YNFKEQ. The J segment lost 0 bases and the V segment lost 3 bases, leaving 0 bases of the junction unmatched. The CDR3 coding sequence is TGTGCCAGCAGCCAGACAGGGGACCAAGAGACCCAGTACTTC. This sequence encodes CASSQTGDQETQYF.

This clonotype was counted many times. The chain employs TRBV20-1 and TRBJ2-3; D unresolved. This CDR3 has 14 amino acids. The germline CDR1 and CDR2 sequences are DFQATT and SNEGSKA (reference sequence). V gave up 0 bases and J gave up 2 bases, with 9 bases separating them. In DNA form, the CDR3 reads TGCAGTGCTAGAGAACCTTTCCACACAGATACGCAGTATTTT. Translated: CSAREPFHTDTQYF.

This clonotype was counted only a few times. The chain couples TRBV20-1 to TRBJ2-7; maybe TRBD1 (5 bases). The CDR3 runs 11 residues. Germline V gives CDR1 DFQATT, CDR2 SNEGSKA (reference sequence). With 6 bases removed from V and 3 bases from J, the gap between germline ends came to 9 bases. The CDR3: CSASRDYEQYF. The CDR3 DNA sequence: TGCAGTGCAAGCAGGGACTACGAGCAGTACTTC.

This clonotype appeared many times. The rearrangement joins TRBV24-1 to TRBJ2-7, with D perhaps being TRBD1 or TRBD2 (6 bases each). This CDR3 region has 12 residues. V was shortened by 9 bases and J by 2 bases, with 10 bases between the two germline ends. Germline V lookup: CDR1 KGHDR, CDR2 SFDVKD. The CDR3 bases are TGTGCCACCGGAGGGGGAACCTACGAGCAGTACTTC. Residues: CATGGGTYEQYF.

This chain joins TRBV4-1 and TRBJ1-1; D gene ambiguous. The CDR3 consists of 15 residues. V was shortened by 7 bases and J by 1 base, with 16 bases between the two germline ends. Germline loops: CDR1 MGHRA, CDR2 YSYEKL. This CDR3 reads CASNRGFLTNTEAFF. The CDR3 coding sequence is TGCGCCAGCAACCGGGGTTTTCTAACGAACACTGAAGCTTTCTTT.

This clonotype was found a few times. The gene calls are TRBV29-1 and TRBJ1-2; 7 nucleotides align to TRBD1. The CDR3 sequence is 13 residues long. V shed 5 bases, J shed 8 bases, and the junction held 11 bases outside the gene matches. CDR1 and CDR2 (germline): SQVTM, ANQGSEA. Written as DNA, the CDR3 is TGCAGCGTTCCGGCACAGGGGAGTGGAGGCTACACCTTC. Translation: CSVPAQGSGGYTF.

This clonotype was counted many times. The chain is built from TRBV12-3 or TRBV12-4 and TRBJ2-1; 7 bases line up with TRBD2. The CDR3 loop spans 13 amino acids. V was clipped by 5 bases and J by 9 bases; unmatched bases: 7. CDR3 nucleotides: TGTGCCAGCAGTCCGTTAGCGGGTGGTGAGCAGTTCTTC. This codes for CASSPLAGGEQFF.

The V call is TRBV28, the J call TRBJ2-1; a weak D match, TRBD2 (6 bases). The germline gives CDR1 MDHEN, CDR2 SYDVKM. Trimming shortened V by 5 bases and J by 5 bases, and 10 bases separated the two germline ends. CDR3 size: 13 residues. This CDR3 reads CASSRTTDNEQFF. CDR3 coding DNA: TGTGCCAGCAGTCGGACTACCGACAATGAGCAGTTCTTC.

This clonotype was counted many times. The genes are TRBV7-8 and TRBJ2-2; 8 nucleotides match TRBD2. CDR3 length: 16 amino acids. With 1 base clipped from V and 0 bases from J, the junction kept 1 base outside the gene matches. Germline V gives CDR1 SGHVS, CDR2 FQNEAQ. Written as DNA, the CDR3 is TGTGCCAGCAGCTTAGAACTAGCGGCGAACACCGGGGAGCTGTTTTTT. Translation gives CASSLELAANTGELFF.

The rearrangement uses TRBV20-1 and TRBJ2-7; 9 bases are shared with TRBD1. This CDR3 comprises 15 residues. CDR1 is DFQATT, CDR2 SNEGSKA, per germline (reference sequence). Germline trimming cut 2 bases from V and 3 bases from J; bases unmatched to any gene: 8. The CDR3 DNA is TGCAGTGCTAGAAACCACAGGGGGCTTAGCTACGAGCAGTACTTC. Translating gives CSARNHRGLSYEQYF.

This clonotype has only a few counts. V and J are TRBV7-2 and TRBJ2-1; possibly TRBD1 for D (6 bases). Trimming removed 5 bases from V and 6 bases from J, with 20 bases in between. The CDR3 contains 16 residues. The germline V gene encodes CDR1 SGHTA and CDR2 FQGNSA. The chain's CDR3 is CASSITGQTRGNEQFF. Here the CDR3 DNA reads TGTGCCAGCAGCATAACAGGGCAAACCCGGGGCAATGAGCAGTTCTTC.

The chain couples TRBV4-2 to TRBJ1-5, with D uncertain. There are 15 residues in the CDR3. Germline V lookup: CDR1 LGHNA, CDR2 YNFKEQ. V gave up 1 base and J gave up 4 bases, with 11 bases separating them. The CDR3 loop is CASSQGPGRNQPQHF. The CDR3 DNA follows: TGTGCCAGCAGCCAAGGCCCGGGGAGGAATCAGCCCCAGCATTTT.

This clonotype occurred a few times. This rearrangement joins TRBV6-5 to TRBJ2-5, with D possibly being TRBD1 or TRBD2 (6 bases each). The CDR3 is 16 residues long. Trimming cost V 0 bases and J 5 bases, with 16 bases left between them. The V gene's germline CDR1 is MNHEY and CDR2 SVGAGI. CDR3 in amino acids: CASSYSPGAGWETQYF. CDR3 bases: TGTGCCAGCAGTTACTCTCCGGGGGCCGGTTGGGAGACCCAGTACTTC.